The clone carrying this T cell receptor beta chain was counted a few times. Its antigen is undetermined. TCRdb used MiXCR to reprocess the RT-PCR reads, holding one entry per CDR3 protein. Of under 950,000 distinct CDR3 sequences listed, about 20% are singletons. The data originate from a study of response to subunit inactivated influenza vaccine. Broader study findings: Authors suggested seasonal influenza vaccinations each recruit few new T cells.

Sequenced material: PBMCs from blood, taken 5 to 6 days after vaccination. This TCR came from a man aged 50 or older who received an inactivated influenza vaccine.

CDR3 nucleotides: TGTGCCAGCAGTTTAGCTGGGACGGTCTCTGGGGCCAACGTCCTGACTTTC. It codes for CASSLAGTVSGANVLTF. The V call is TRBV12-3 or TRBV12-4, the J call TRBJ2-6; D possibly matches TRBD1 or TRBD2 (5 bases each). The CDR3 has 17 residues. V was trimmed by 0 bases and J by 0 bases, leaving 9 bases between them.